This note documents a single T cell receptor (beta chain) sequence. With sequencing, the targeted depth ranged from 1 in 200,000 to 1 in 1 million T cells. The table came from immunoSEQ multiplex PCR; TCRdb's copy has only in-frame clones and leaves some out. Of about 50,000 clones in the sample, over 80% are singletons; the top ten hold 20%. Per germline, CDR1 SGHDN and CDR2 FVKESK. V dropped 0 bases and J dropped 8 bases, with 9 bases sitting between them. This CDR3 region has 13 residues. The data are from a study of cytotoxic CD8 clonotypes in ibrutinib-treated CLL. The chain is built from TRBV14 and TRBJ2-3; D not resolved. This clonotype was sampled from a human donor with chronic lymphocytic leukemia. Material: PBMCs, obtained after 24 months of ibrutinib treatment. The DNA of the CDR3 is TGTGCCAGCAGCCAAGATATCCGAGGTACGCAGTATTTT. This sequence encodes CASSQDIRGTQYF. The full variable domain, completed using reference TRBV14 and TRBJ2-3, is EAGVTQFPSHSVIEKGQTVTLRCDPISGHDNLYWYRRVMGKEIKFLLHFVKESKQDESGMPNNRFLAERTGGTYSTLKVQPAELEDSGVYFCASSQDIRGTQYFGPGTRLTVL.